What follows is one T cell receptor (beta chain) and its context. Its antigen remains unknown. This sample is part of a study of cytomegalovirus exposure and HLA in healthy donors. Study background: A previous analysis identified 90 million to 140 million unique TCR beta sequences derived from some 170 million T cells.

Though nominally healthy at sampling, donors likely had unrecorded immune exposures. Primers: 60 Vbeta forward and 13 Jbeta reverse. The method was immunoSEQ multiplex PCR; TCRdb's version includes in-frame clones alone and lacks a portion of them. The repertoire has 150,000 to 170,000 clones, around 80% of them found once; the top ten carry 4%. Findings of the study overall: Researchers had no immune exposure information except CMV serostatus available.

Sequencing was done on a sample of PBMCs. The clonotype was recovered from a woman aged 40 to 50 in good health and CMV-seronegative.

This chain's CDR3 is CSVGWGAPSTDTQYF. In nucleotides, the CDR3 is TGCAGCGTTGGGTGGGGAGCACCTAGCACAGATACGCAGTATTTT. The rearrangement joins TRBV29-1 to TRBJ2-3, with a weak D call TRBD2 (5 bases). The CDR3 runs to 15 residues. CDR1 and CDR2 from the germline V gene are SQVTM and ANQGSEA. With 4 bases removed from V and 0 bases from J, the gap between germline ends came to 14 bases.